These T cell receptor beta chains were read from a single sample in a study of blood T cells in healthy people across ages. Each CDR3 protein is one row after TCRdb ran MiXCR on the 5' RACE reads. Among some 710,000 distinct CDR3 sequences listed, about half were seen once. The specimen was blood. These receptors were obtained from an older man in good health. Each CDR3 is given with its conserved first and last residue. A D gene is named only where the DNA matches it firmly. Part of the rows lack a size; the others show once, few, many or a class for expanded clones.

TGTGCCAGCAGTCCTCCTCCGGGACGCGCCCCGGTCTACGAGCAGTACTTC	CASSPPPGRAPVYEQYF	TRBJ2-7	NA	once	TRBV27
TGTGCCAGCAGCTTAGGGGAGAACACTGAAGCTTTCTTT	CASSLGENTEAFF	TRBJ1-1	NA	many	TRBV11-2
TGCAGTGCTAGTGGACAGTCCTACGAGCAGTACTTC	CSASGQSYEQYF	TRBJ2-7	NA	many	TRBV20-1
TGTGCCATCAGTGAGTTGAAGGGGGTCACCTACAATGGGCAGTTCTTC	CAISELKGVTYNGQFF	TRBJ2-1	NA	few	TRBV10-3
TGTGCCAGCCGTTCCCCGTTATCCGACATTAACACCGGGGAGCTGTTTTTT	CASRSPLSDINTGELFF	TRBJ2-2	NA	NA	TRBV7-2
TGCGCCAGCAGCCAAGACCCAGGGGCAATGGCTATCTACGGCTACACCTTC	CASSQDPGAMAIYGYTF	TRBJ1-2	NA	few	TRBV4-3
TGTGCCAGCAGCTTGGGTAGGGGCCGGAAGTCCCAGTACTTC	CASSLGRGRKSQYF	TRBJ2-5	NA	NA	TRBV5-6
TGTGCCAGCAGTTGGGGGGGCAGTAGCCACGAGCAGTACTTC	CASSWGGSSHEQYF	TRBJ2-7	NA	NA	TRBV28
TGTGCCAGCAGACCCACAGGGGTACAGGGCTACACCTTC	CASRPTGVQGYTF	TRBJ1-2	TRBD1	few	TRBV12-3/TRBV12-4
TGTGCCAGCAGCCCAACCACTAGCGGGAGGTCCGAGCAGTACTTC	CASSPTTSGRSEQYF	TRBJ2-7	TRBD2	NA	TRBV28
TGTGCCACCAGCACCCACCTGCTACCACAAGAGACCCAGTACTTC	CATSTHLLPQETQYF	TRBJ2-5	NA	few	TRBV15
TGCGCCAGCAGCCGGAATACACAGGGATCCAATCAGCCCCAGCATTTT	CASSRNTQGSNQPQHF	TRBJ1-5	NA	NA	TRBV4-1
TGTGCCAGCAGCTTATTACTAGGAGCCAATGAGCAGTACTTC	CASSLLLGANEQYF	TRBJ2-7	NA	NA	TRBV7-3
TGTGCCAGCAGCCAGCCCGGTTGGGGGGGAATAGGGGGCTACACCTTC	CASSQPGWGGIGGYTF	TRBJ1-2	NA	few	TRBV7-2
TGCAGCGTTGCGGGACTAGCGGCGAGCTCCTACAATGAGCAGTTCTTC	CSVAGLAASSYNEQFF	TRBJ2-1	TRBD2	NA	TRBV29-1
TGTGCCACCGGCGCCAGGGTTGGTCAGCCCCAGCATTTT	CATGARVGQPQHF	TRBJ1-5	NA	NA	TRBV6-6
TGTGCCAGCAGAAAACAGGGGGGGAGCACAGATACGCAGTATTTT	CASRKQGGSTDTQYF	TRBJ2-3	NA	NA	TRBV12-3/TRBV12-4
TGTGCCAGCAGCCCGGGACTAGCGGGAGGCCACCGGTGCATTCAGTACTTC	CASSPGLAGGHRCIQYF	TRBJ2-4	TRBD2	NA	TRBV12-3/TRBV12-4
TGTGCCAGCAGCCAAGATGAAGGGTCCTATGGCTACACCTTC	CASSQDEGSYGYTF	TRBJ1-2	NA	NA	TRBV3-1
TGTGCCAGCAGTCTACTAGCGGGAGCGCAAGAGACCCAGTACTTC	CASSLLAGAQETQYF	TRBJ2-5	TRBD2	few	TRBV27
TGTGCCAGCAGCTCTAGGACCTGGGGGCGGGAGCAGTTCTTC	CASSSRTWGREQFF	TRBJ2-1	NA	NA	TRBV7-2
TGTGCCAGCAGTTTAGCAGGGGGTCCTAACTATGGCTACACCTTC	CASSLAGGPNYGYTF	TRBJ1-2	TRBD1	NA	TRBV27
TGTGCCAGCAGTTACTCGAGAGGACAGGGTTCAGATACGCAGTATTTT	CASSYSRGQGSDTQYF	TRBJ2-3	TRBD1	NA	TRBV6-2/TRBV6-3
TGCAGTGCCCCCTCATTAGCGGGGTACACAGATACGCAGTATTTT	CSAPSLAGYTDTQYF	TRBJ2-3	TRBD2	NA	TRBV20-1
TGTGCCAGCAGTGAAAGCAGACAGAGGGGTGCGAGCGGCTACACCTTC	CASSESRQRGASGYTF	TRBJ1-2	NA	NA	TRBV2
TGTGCCAGCAGTGACCGCCTAGCGGATTACGAGCAGTACTTC	CASSDRLADYEQYF	TRBJ2-7	TRBD2	few	TRBV6-2/TRBV6-3
TGTGCCAGCAGTGAGATAGGGACTCCTAACGAGCAGTACTTC	CASSEIGTPNEQYF	TRBJ2-7	NA	few	TRBV2
TGCAGTGCTAATCCCCCGGGACTAGCGGGAAATGAGCAGTTCTTC	CSANPPGLAGNEQFF	TRBJ2-1	TRBD2	few	TRBV20-1
TGCGCCAGCAGCTTGGTTCCTTCAGACAGGTCGAGCACCGGGGAGCTGTTTTTT	CASSLVPSDRSSTGELFF	TRBJ2-2	NA	few	TRBV5-1
TGTGCCAGCAGCTTAGGCGGCACCGGGGAGCTGTTTTTT	CASSLGGTGELFF	TRBJ2-2	NA	many	TRBV7-2
TGTGCCAGCAGTCCTACTAACTACGAGCAGTACTTC	CASSPTNYEQYF	TRBJ2-7	NA	many	TRBV12-3/TRBV12-4
TGTGCCAACAGTGCCGTGTACCAAGAGACCCAGTACTTC	CANSAVYQETQYF	TRBJ2-5	NA	NA	TRBV27
TGTGCCAGCAGTTTCGGGAATATCTACGAGCAGTACTTC	CASSFGNIYEQYF	TRBJ2-7	NA	few	TRBV12-3/TRBV12-4
TGTGCCAGCAGAACGGGGGTAGCGTACCTTGGGCAGTTCTTC	CASRTGVAYLGQFF	TRBJ2-1	NA	NA	TRBV11-2
TGCGCCAGCAGCGCTGACGGGATCGACTACGAGCAGTACTTC	CASSADGIDYEQYF	TRBJ2-7	NA	few	TRBV5-1
TGTGCCAGCAGCTCCCGCGAGCAGTACTTC	CASSSREQYF	TRBJ2-7	NA	few	TRBV11-2
TGTGCCAGCAGCCCGTGGGGACTCGAGGGGGAGACCCAGTACTTC	CASSPWGLEGETQYF	TRBJ2-5	NA	NA	TRBV5-6
TGTGCCAGCGCCCTTTCGGACATCGGTAATTCACCCCTCCACTTT	CASALSDIGNSPLHF	TRBJ1-6	NA	NA	TRBV28
TGTGCCACCAGTGATTTGTCTGAGCAGTTCTTC	CATSDLSEQFF	TRBJ2-1	NA	NA	TRBV24-1
TGTGCCAGCAGCACCACGGAGAGCTCTGGGGCCAACGTCCTGACTTTC	CASSTTESSGANVLTF	TRBJ2-6	NA	NA	TRBV7-9
TGCGCCAGCAGTGATAGGACTTCAGCGGGAGATGGGGCCGGGGAGCTGTTTTTT	CASSDRTSAGDGAGELFF	TRBJ2-2	TRBD2	few	TRBV4-3
TGCAGTGCTAGTAAAGGGGTTAATGAGCAGTTCTTC	CSASKGVNEQFF	TRBJ2-1	NA	many	TRBV20-1
TGCGCCAGCAGTGAGTCGTACGCCGAGAAGAGGCAGAGGGATGAGCAGTTCTTC	CASSESYAEKRQRDEQFF	TRBJ2-1	NA	few	TRBV10-2
TGTGCCAGCAGTCGACGACTTGATGAGCAGTTCTTC	CASSRRLDEQFF	TRBJ2-1	NA	few	TRBV3-1
TGTGCCAGCAGTGAGTCCCTAGCGGGGTGGGAGACCCAGTACTTC	CASSESLAGWETQYF	TRBJ2-5	TRBD2	NA	TRBV6-1
TGCGCCAGCAGCTTGGAGGCCTCAGGTTGGGATGAGCAGTTCTTC	CASSLEASGWDEQFF	TRBJ2-1	NA	many	TRBV5-1
TGCAGTGCTAGGCGGCCAAGCTCGGGCACAGATACGCAGTATTTT	CSARRPSSGTDTQYF	TRBJ2-3	NA	NA	TRBV20-1
TGCAGCGTTGTTAAGGGGATAGGAACGGAGACCCAGTACTTC	CSVVKGIGTETQYF	TRBJ2-5	NA	few	TRBV29-1
TGCAGTGCTAGAGAACTGAGACAGACCCAGTACTTC	CSARELRQTQYF	TRBJ2-5	NA	few	TRBV20-1